The sequence of this T cell receptor beta chain was determined in a study of T cell responses to AZD1222 COVID-19 vaccine. Sequencing was performed with immunoSEQ multiplex PCR; in TCRdb, only in-frame clones are kept and a portion is missing. Here the sample spans 150,000 or so clones, roughly nine tenths being singletons. The germline V gene encodes CDR1 PRHDT and CDR2 FYEKMQ (reference sequence). The ends lost 5 bases at V and 4 bases at J; junction bases unmatched: 8. The CDR3 length is 15 residues. The chain recombines TRBV13 with TRBJ1-2; TRBD1 matches at 9 bases. The sequenced sample was peripheral blood, obtained on day 0 of AZD1222 vaccination. This sequence originates from an adult in good health. The CDR3 DNA sequence: TGTGCCAGCAGCGACTTAACAGGGGGCGGCTATGGCTACACCTTC. This gives the protein CASSDLTGGGYGYTF.